This is a list of T cell receptor beta chains from one sample in a study of cytomegalovirus exposure and HLA in healthy donors. Clones were sequenced by immunoSEQ multiplex PCR, and TCRdb holds only the in-frame ones, with some missing. The sample has some 140,000 clones, 77% seen once. Sequencing was carried out using PBMCs. The receptors shown here come from a woman in her forties in good health and CMV-seronegative. Each CDR3 is given with its conserved first and last residue. D genes are given only for firm matches. Size is omitted from some rows. Given values are once, few, many or a class for expanded clones.

size: -; J: TRBJ1-1; D: -; V: TRBV14; DNA: TGTGCCAGCAGCCGGGCTTTGACGGGGGAATATGACACTGAAGCTTTCTTT; CDR3: CASSRALTGEYDTEAFF
size: -; J: TRBJ2-2; D: -; V: TRBV7-2; DNA: TGTGCCAGCAGCCCGGACAGAAACACCGGGGAGCTGTTTTTT; CDR3: CASSPDRNTGELFF
size: -; J: TRBJ2-5; D: -; V: TRBV2; DNA: TGTGCCAGCAAGGCGGGGGCCTTGGGGACCCAGTACTTC; CDR3: CASKAGALGTQYF
size: -; J: TRBJ1-1; D: -; V: TRBV7-9; DNA: TGTGCCAGCAGCTTAGACGGTGGCACTGAAGCTTTCTTT; CDR3: CASSLDGGTEAFF
size: once; J: TRBJ2-1; D: -; V: TRBV7-9; DNA: TGTGCCAGCAGCTTAGCGAGCCTAGTGAATGAGCAGTTCTTC; CDR3: CASSLASLVNEQFF
size: -; J: TRBJ1-1; D: TRBD1; V: TRBV7-9; DNA: TGTTCCAGCACTCGGGACAGGGGAGAAGCTTTCTTT; CDR3: CSSTRDRGEAFF
size: -; J: TRBJ2-1; D: TRBD1; V: TRBV7-2; DNA: TGTGCCAGCACCAACAGACAGGGTTACTACAATGAGCAGTTCTTC; CDR3: CASTNRQGYYNEQFF
size: -; J: TRBJ1-1; D: -; V: TRBV18; DNA: TGTGCCAGCTCACCGCAGGATCGGATGAACACTGAAGCTTTCTTT; CDR3: CASSPQDRMNTEAFF
size: -; J: TRBJ2-7; D: -; V: TRBV5-1; DNA: TGCGCCAGCACCGAGGGATCTTCCTACGAGCAGTACTTC; CDR3: CASTEGSSYEQYF
size: once; J: TRBJ1-5; D: -; V: TRBV4-3; DNA: TGCGCCAGCAGCCAAGAAGAGAATCAGCCCCAGCATTTT; CDR3: CASSQEENQPQHF
size: -; J: TRBJ2-2; D: TRBD2; V: TRBV5-1; DNA: TGCGCCAGCAGCTTGGCCGGGGGTAGCGGGGGGCCACGTGTGAACACCGGGGAGCTGTTTTTT; CDR3: CASSLAGGSGGPRVNTGELFF
size: -; J: TRBJ2-5; D: TRBD2; V: TRBV27; DNA: TGTGCCAGCAACAGACCCCCAGCCGAACTAGCGGGGGAGACCCAGTACTTC; CDR3: CASNRPPAELAGETQYF
size: -; J: TRBJ2-7; D: -; V: TRBV7-6; DNA: TGTGCCAGCAGCTTAGATCCTGCGGGGTCGTGGCACGAGCAGTACTTC; CDR3: CASSLDPAGSWHEQYF
size: -; J: TRBJ1-1; D: -; V: TRBV5-4; DNA: TGTGCCAGCACCCCCGAGGCATGGCGGAACACTGAAGCTTTCTTT; CDR3: CASTPEAWRNTEAFF
size: -; J: TRBJ1-2; D: -; V: TRBV7-2; DNA: TGTGCCAGCAGCTTAGCAGGGGTCCGTGGCTACACCTTC; CDR3: CASSLAGVRGYTF
size: -; J: TRBJ2-1; D: -; V: TRBV7-2; DNA: TGTGCCAGCAGCTTGGGGGGCAGGGGGAATGAGCAGTTCTTC; CDR3: CASSLGGRGNEQFF
size: few; J: TRBJ1-5; D: -; V: TRBV6-5; DNA: TGTGCCAGCAGTTACTGGGGCGGTCAGCCCCAGCATTTT; CDR3: CASSYWGGQPQHF
size: -; J: TRBJ1-2; D: -; V: TRBV27; DNA: TGTGCCAGCAGTTTGGCCCCGCCAGGGATGCGTGGCTACACCTTC; CDR3: CASSLAPPGMRGYTF
size: -; J: TRBJ1-1; D: -; V: TRBV7-9; DNA: TGTGCCAGCAGCTTAGGGACATACACTGAAGCTTTCTTT; CDR3: CASSLGTYTEAFF
size: -; J: TRBJ1-2; D: -; V: TRBV6-1; DNA: TGTGCCAGCAGTGAAGCGGGCGGGTCCTCCGGCTACACCTTC; CDR3: CASSEAGGSSGYTF
size: -; J: TRBJ2-3; D: -; V: TRBV6-1; DNA: TGTGCCAGCAGTCCGACACCGGCCACAGATACGCAGTATTTT; CDR3: CASSPTPATDTQYF
size: -; J: TRBJ1-2; D: TRBD1; V: TRBV11-2; DNA: TGTGCCAGCAGCTTAGGGACAGGGGGCGTCTATGGCTACACCTTC; CDR3: CASSLGTGGVYGYTF
size: few; J: TRBJ1-4; D: TRBD1; V: TRBV6-5; DNA: TGTGCCAGCAGTTACACCACAGGGGGCAATGAAAAACTGTTTTTT; CDR3: CASSYTTGGNEKLFF
size: -; J: TRBJ1-2; D: -; V: TRBV5-5; DNA: TGTGCCAGCAGCTTGGAGGCAGGGAATAACTATGGCTACACCTTC; CDR3: CASSLEAGNNYGYTF
size: -; J: TRBJ1-6; D: -; V: TRBV4-1; DNA: TGCGCCAGCAGCCAAGATAGCCGGCATCCTCGTTCACCCCTCCACTTT; CDR3: CASSQDSRHPRSPLHF
size: -; J: TRBJ2-5; D: TRBD2; V: TRBV7-7; DNA: TGTGCCAGCAGCCGCGGGGAGCGGGGGGGCCGGGAGACCCAGTACTTC; CDR3: CASSRGERGGRETQYF
size: -; J: TRBJ1-6; D: -; V: TRBV4-1; DNA: TGCGCCAGCAGCCAAGTGGTGAGGGTGCGAGGTAATTCACCCCTCCACTTT; CDR3: CASSQVVRVRGNSPLHF
size: -; J: TRBJ2-5; D: -; V: TRBV4-2; DNA: TGTGCCAGCAGCCAAGAGGCCCCCCTATTACTAGTTTCGGAGACCCAGTACTTC; CDR3: CASSQEAPLLLVSETQYF
size: -; J: TRBJ2-3; D: TRBD2; V: TRBV27; DNA: TGTGCCAGCAGTTTAGGTAGCGGGGGTGCAGATACGCAGTATTTT; CDR3: CASSLGSGGADTQYF
size: -; J: TRBJ2-1; D: TRBD2; V: TRBV13; DNA: TGTGCCAGCAGCTCGAATCCGGGACTAGCGGTCAGTGATGAGCAGTTCTTC; CDR3: CASSSNPGLAVSDEQFF
size: -; J: TRBJ1-1; D: TRBD1; V: TRBV27; DNA: TGTGCCAGCAGTCCCCAGGGACAGGTTAGGACTGAAGCTTTCTTT; CDR3: CASSPQGQVRTEAFF
size: once; J: TRBJ1-1; D: -; V: TRBV5-1; DNA: TGCGCCAGCAGCTTGACCGGGGTCACTGAAGCTTTCTTT; CDR3: CASSLTGVTEAFF
size: -; J: TRBJ1-4; D: -; V: TRBV9; DNA: TGTGCCAGCAGCGTAGGCCTCGGGGTGGGCGAAAAACTGTTTTTT; CDR3: CASSVGLGVGEKLFF
size: -; J: TRBJ1-5; D: -; V: TRBV5-1; DNA: TGCGCCAGCAGCTTGGGGCAGGGCGGTCAGCCCCAGCATTTT; CDR3: CASSLGQGGQPQHF
size: -; J: TRBJ1-2; D: -; V: TRBV5-1; DNA: TGCGCCAGCAGCTTGACAAAGAGAGCCAGGGAGGACTATGGCTACACCTTC; CDR3: CASSLTKRAREDYGYTF
size: -; J: TRBJ1-1; D: -; V: TRBV10-3; DNA: TGTGCCATCAGAGGAGGCGGGCAGAACACTGAAGCTTTCTTT; CDR3: CAIRGGGQNTEAFF
size: once; J: TRBJ2-3; D: -; V: TRBV6-6; DNA: TGTGCCAGCACCGATGGAAGGCACGGGGTCACAGATACGCAGTATTTT; CDR3: CASTDGRHGVTDTQYF
size: -; J: TRBJ1-2; D: TRBD1; V: TRBV7-6; DNA: TGTGCCAGCAGCTTAACAGGGGGCGAGTATGGCTACACCTTC; CDR3: CASSLTGGEYGYTF
size: few; J: TRBJ1-2; D: -; V: TRBV6-1; DNA: TGTGCCAGCAGTGGGTACAGGGCGGGCTACACCTTC; CDR3: CASSGYRAGYTF
size: few; J: TRBJ2-5; D: TRBD2; V: TRBV11-2; DNA: TGTGCCAGCAGCTTATATGAATGGTATAAGCGGGGGGGCCAAGAGACCCAGTACTTC; CDR3: CASSLYEWYKRGGQETQYF
size: few; J: TRBJ2-1; D: TRBD2; V: TRBV5-1; DNA: TGCGCCAGCAGCTACGGACTAGCGGGGGGCCGTCCGACTGAGCAGTTCTTC; CDR3: CASSYGLAGGRPTEQFF
size: -; J: TRBJ1-4; D: TRBD1; V: TRBV9; DNA: TGTGCCAGCAGCGACCGGGACAGGGGAGGGGATGAAAAACTGTTTTTT; CDR3: CASSDRDRGGDEKLFF
size: -; J: TRBJ2-3; D: -; V: TRBV5-4; DNA: TGTGCCATCAGACAGTTCACCCGCACAGATACGCAGTATTTT; CDR3: CAIRQFTRTDTQYF
size: -; J: TRBJ2-7; D: TRBD1; V: TRBV9; DNA: TGTGCCAGCAGTCCGCGGACAGGGGGCGGCGAGCAGTACTTC; CDR3: CASSPRTGGGEQYF
size: -; J: TRBJ1-1; D: TRBD1; V: TRBV29-1; DNA: TGCAGCGGAGACAGGGTGGGCACTGAAGCTTTCTTT; CDR3: CSGDRVGTEAFF
size: -; J: TRBJ2-5; D: -; V: TRBV23-1; DNA: TGCGCCAGCAGTCAATTAGCACTAGGGGAGACCCAGTACTTC; CDR3: CASSQLALGETQYF
size: -; J: TRBJ2-7; D: -; V: TRBV5-1; DNA: TGCGCCAGCAGCTTACTCGACAGGCCTCTGAACGAGCAGTACTTC; CDR3: CASSLLDRPLNEQYF
size: -; J: TRBJ1-1; D: -; V: TRBV7-3; DNA: TGTGCCAGCAGCTTACAGCCGGGGATAACTGAAGCTTTCTTT; CDR3: CASSLQPGITEAFF
size: -; J: TRBJ1-2; D: TRBD1; V: TRBV4-3; DNA: TGCGCCAGCAGCCAAGTTGGGGGACAGGGACCCCTTCAGAAGTATGGCTACACCTTC; CDR3: CASSQVGGQGPLQKYGYTF
size: -; J: TRBJ2-2; D: -; V: TRBV4-1; DNA: TGCGCCAGCAGTTGGAGGGCGGGAACTACCGGGGAGCTGTTTTTT; CDR3: CASSWRAGTTGELFF
size: -; J: TRBJ1-3; D: -; V: TRBV15; DNA: TGTGCCACCAGCAGAGACCCACACGGAAACACCATATATTTT; CDR3: CATSRDPHGNTIYF
size: -; J: TRBJ1-2; D: TRBD1; V: TRBV5-1; DNA: TGCGCCAGCAGCCCGACAGGGGACTATGGCTACACCTTC; CDR3: CASSPTGDYGYTF
size: -; J: TRBJ2-2; D: TRBD1; V: TRBV25-1; DNA: TGTGCCAGCAGTGACTGGGGACAGGGGGCGCGGACCGGGGAGCTGTTTTTT; CDR3: CASSDWGQGARTGELFF
size: -; J: TRBJ1-1; D: -; V: TRBV10-2; DNA: TGCGCCAGCAGTGAGTCGTGGGGGGGAACTGAAGCTTTCTTT; CDR3: CASSESWGGTEAFF
size: -; J: TRBJ1-1; D: TRBD1; V: TRBV11-2; DNA: TGTGCCAGCAGCCAACCTAAGACAGGGATGAACACTGAAGCTTTCTTT; CDR3: CASSQPKTGMNTEAFF
size: -; J: TRBJ1-5; D: -; V: TRBV23-1; DNA: TGCGCCAGCAGTCCAACAGCAGGGGACAATCAGCCCCAGCATTTT; CDR3: CASSPTAGDNQPQHF